The 17 T cell receptor beta chains below come from one sample, sequenced in a study of regulatory T cells in long-lasting Graves disease (dated by TCRdb to about 2021). The method behind the library was multiplex PCR. The data were produced on an Illumina HiSeq 4000. iRepertoire HTBI primers and Arm-PCR amplification of CDR3 regions were used to construct TCR beta libraries. The raw public data were reprocessed by TCRdb itself: fastp quality trimming at Q25, MiXCR clonotype calling, in-frame beta chains only. Rows with one shared CDR3 protein collapse into an entry with the most common genes and DNA. The sample includes approximately 400,000 distinct CDR3 sequences, with about 10% observed a single time. In total, the top ten clones hold 15% to 20% of the sample. In the paper's terms, the time point label means: newly diagnosed GD, antithyroid drugs for less than 3 months. For both TCR sequencing and RNA sequencing, RNA was extracted from PBMCs in TRIzol.

These data were likewise used in another study, on T cells in Graves' hyperthyroidism and ophthalmopathy.

The sequencing used peripheral blood mononuclear cells (PBMCs), collected at new diagnosis, from a patient treated with antithyroid drugs. The origin of the receptors is a woman between 18 and 30 years old with Graves disease. Donor details come from another sample of the same person, matched by shared clones.

This clonotype showed up many times. The genes are TRBV12-3 or TRBV12-4 and TRBJ1-2; TRBD1 matches 9 bases. J gave up 4 bases and V 6 bases, and 12 bases lay outside the gene matches. The CDR3 spans 16 residues. The chain's CDR3 is CASSLLGTGMSYGYTF. The CDR3, as DNA: TGTGCCAGCAGCCTACTTGGGACAGGGATGAGCTATGGCTACACCTTC.

The table lists this clonotype with many counts. The chain carries TRBV20-1 and TRBJ2-7; 9 bases are shared with TRBD1. CDR1 and CDR2 (germline): DFQATT, SNEGSKA (reference sequence). This CDR3 is 14 amino acids long. The ends lost 3 bases at V and 4 bases at J; junction bases unmatched: 7. CDR3 loop: CSASGQGSGYEQYF. The CDR3 DNA reads as TGCAGTGCTAGCGGACAGGGGAGCGGTTACGAGCAGTACTTC.

This rearrangement joins TRBV27 to TRBJ2-7; D may be TRBD1 or TRBD2 (6 bases each). This CDR3 is built from 14 residues. Looked up from germline, CDR1 is MNHEY and CDR2 is SMNVEV (reference sequence). Trimming took off 2 bases at V and 2 bases at J, with 10 bases between the two ends. DNA of the CDR3: TGTGCCAGCAGTTTAAACAGGGAGGCCTACGAGCAGTACTTC. It translates to CASSLNREAYEQYF.

The rearrangement joins TRBV2 to TRBJ2-7, with 12 bases lining up with TRBD2. Germline-derived CDR1 and CDR2 are SNHLY and FYNNEI. CDR3 length: 15 amino acids. The V and J ends lost 4 bases and 4 bases, in that order; junction bases with no gene match: 5. The CDR3 DNA is TGTGCCAGCAGTGGAACTAGCGGGAGGTTGTACGAGCAGTACTTC. Its translation is CASSGTSGRLYEQYF.

Many counts were recorded for this clonotype. V gene TRBV11-2 combines with J gene TRBJ1-6; no clear D gene. Trimming left V 3 bases short and J 5 bases short, with 11 bases between. The CDR3 totals 15 residues. Germline CDR1 SGHAT, CDR2 FQNNGV. CDR3 region: CASSFRTRNNSPLHF. DNA of the CDR3: TGTGCCAGCAGCTTCCGGACCCGAAATAATTCACCCCTCCACTTT.

This clonotype has more than one count but fewer than ten. A read error may be the cause here, since a much bigger clone is one base away. V gene TRBV27 combines with J gene TRBJ2-1; 10 bases are shared with TRBD1. With the DNA end fitting TRBJ2-5 better, the J assignment may be wrong. CDR1 is MNHEY, CDR2 SMNVEV, per germline (reference sequence). This CDR3 region has 18 residues. CDR3 DNA sequence: TGTGCCAGCACCGACAGGGGGCTTACTCTAAGGCTACAAGAGACCCAGTACTTC. Amino acid sequence: CASTDRGLTLRLQETQYF.

V gene TRBV10-1 combines with J gene TRBJ1-5; tentatively, D is TRBD1 (6 bases). Germline V gene sequence: CDR1 WNHNN, CDR2 SYGVQD (reference sequence). V was pared by 3 bases and J by 6 bases, with 18 bases between. The CDR3 is 16 amino acids. The CDR3 region is CASSDPQGGVGQPQHF. Written as DNA, the CDR3 is TGCGCCAGCAGTGACCCCCAAGGGGGGGTGGGTCAGCCCCAGCATTTT.

Written as DNA, the CDR3 is TGTGCCAGCAGTGAACCCGGTATGAACACTGAAGCTTTCTTT. Residues: CASSEPGMNTEAFF. The chain couples TRBV6-1 to TRBJ1-1; no clear D. Trimming took off 2 bases at V and 0 bases at J, with 7 bases between the two ends. Germline CDR1 is MNHNS and CDR2 is SASEGT. The CDR3 is 14 amino acids.

This clonotype occurred many times. This chain links TRBV29-1 with TRBJ1-1; D perhaps matches TRBD1 (5 bases). Germline CDR1 is SQVTM and CDR2 is ANQGSEA. This CDR3 spans 12 amino acids. V shed 6 bases and J shed 5 bases, with 13 bases lying between them. The CDR3 here is CSVRGRRTEAFF. The CDR3 DNA reads TGCAGCGTCCGGGGGAGGAGGACTGAAGCTTTCTTT.

This clonotype was observed many times. V and J are TRBV14 and TRBJ1-1; D is perhaps TRBD1 (5 bases). The V and J ends lost 5 bases and 1 base respectively, with 14 bases between them. The V gene's germline CDR1 is SGHDN and CDR2 FVKESK. The CDR3 consists of 15 residues. The CDR3 spells CASSLLRVPNTEAFF. The CDR3 DNA is TGTGCCAGCAGCTTACTCAGGGTCCCGAACACTGAAGCTTTCTTT.

This clonotype was seen many times. The J gene is TRBJ2-7, the V gene TRBV11-2; D is possibly TRBD1 (5 bases). Trimming took off 2 bases at V and 3 bases at J, with 14 bases between the two ends. This CDR3 region has 15 residues. Germline CDR1 SGHAT, CDR2 FQNNGV. The DNA of the CDR3 is TGTGCCAGCAGCTTATCCCTAGACAGAATCTACGAGCAGTACGTC. Encoded protein: CASSLSLDRIYEQYV.

This clonotype was counted many times. The chain is built from TRBV2 and TRBJ2-7; a weak D match, TRBD2 (5 bases). V lost 6 bases and J lost 0, with 21 bases in between. CDR3 length equals 17 residues. Germline lookup yields CDR1 SNHLY and CDR2 FYNNEI. This CDR3 reads CASSHDLSGFTSYEQYV. The CDR3 nucleotides read TGTGCCAGCAGCCACGATTTATCGGGGTTCACCTCCTACGAGCAGTACGTC.

The rearrangement uses TRBV4-1 and TRBJ1-5; D gene uncertain. The V and J ends lost 4 bases and 3 bases respectively, with 10 bases between them. This CDR3 comprises 14 residues. Germline CDR1 reads MGHRA; CDR2 reads YSYEKL. CDR3 in DNA: TGCGCCAGCAGCCGCTCGGGGTACAATCAGCCCCAGCATTTT. Amino acids: CASSRSGYNQPQHF.

This clonotype was counted at least ten times. This rearrangement joins TRBV28 to TRBJ2-1; 8 positions match TRBD1. The CDR3 is made up of 19 amino acids. V lost 3 bases to trimming and J lost 0 bases; unmatched junction nucleotides: 13. Germline V CDR1 and CDR2: MDHEN, SYDVKM. Here the CDR3 reads CASSFPAGGSRLSYNEQFF. The DNA for the CDR3 is TGTGCCAGCAGTTTCCCGGCAGGGGGCAGCCGCCTCTCCTACAATGAGCAGTTCTTC. Complete variable domain (other parts from reference TRBV28 and TRBJ2-1): DVKVTQSSRYLVKRTGEKVFLECVQDMDHENMFWYRQDPGLGLRLIYFSYDVKMKEKGDIPEGYSVSREKKERFSLILESASTNQTSMYLCASSFPAGGSRLSYNEQFFGPGTRLTVL.

This clonotype came up many times. The chain joins TRBV20-1 to TRBJ1-1; no definite D call. The germline V and J ends were trimmed by 1 base and 0 bases, with 9 bases remaining between them. The CDR3 has 14 amino acids. Germline CDR1 is DFQATT and CDR2 is SNEGSKA (reference sequence). The CDR3 reads CSARVGGVNTEAFF. The CDR3 DNA is TGCAGTGCTAGAGTGGGCGGGGTGAACACTGAAGCTTTCTTT.

This clonotype has a count of ten or more. As DNA, the CDR3 is TGTGCCAGCAGTTTCTGGGCGATAATGACAGGCTCTCCTGGCTACACCTTC. Its translation: CASSFWAIMTGSPGYTF. The V and J genes are TRBV12-3 or TRBV12-4 and TRBJ1-2; possibly TRBD1 for D (6 bases). V lost 3 bases and J 7 bases, leaving 24 bases between the germline ends. This CDR3 spans 17 amino acids.

This clonotype was picked up many times. The chain joins TRBV4-3 to TRBJ1-2; maybe TRBD1 (6 bases). Germline V gives CDR1 LGHNA, CDR2 YSLEER. This CDR3 spans 15 amino acids. Trimming shortened V by 1 base and J by 0 bases, and 9 bases separated the two germline ends. CDR3 sequence reads: CASSQVDRTNYGYTF. DNA of the CDR3: TGCGCCAGCAGCCAAGTTGACAGGACTAACTATGGCTACACCTTC.